Reported below is one T cell receptor (beta chain). The antigen is unknown. This specimen belongs to a study of cytomegalovirus exposure and HLA in healthy donors. Points from the study as a whole: Reports indicated that the classifier achieved high specificity and sensitivity in diagnosing cytomegalovirus status. Despite most TCR sequences being rare, some public TCRs occurred in many donors. Researchers catalogued approximately 170 TCR beta chains as cytomegalovirus-associated. According to a subsequent analysis, TCR clusters identified in the first cohort showed a tendency to co-occur across the 120 validation repertoires.

Some clones are missing from TCRdb's copy, which holds only in-frame ones; the method was immunoSEQ multiplex PCR. Counted here are 250,000 to 350,000 clones, approximately 86% occurring once; the ten biggest clones make up around 0.91%. The V and J ends lost 9 bases and 1 base respectively, with 14 bases between them. The germline gives CDR1 LNHDA, CDR2 SQIVND (reference sequence). The CDR3 has 14 residues. The receptor's source is a man aged 25 to 40 in good health and CMV-seronegative. Sequenced sample: PBMCs. This sequence joins TRBV19 and TRBJ2-3; D perhaps matches TRBD2 (6 bases). The CDR3 DNA reads as TGTGCCAGCCGGGACGGGAGACGCACAGATACGCAGTATTTT. Translation gives CASRDGRRTDTQYF.